This TCR beta chain was sequenced during a study of T-cell reconstitution after alpha-beta-depleted transplantation in children. Unique molecular identifiers featured in how the TCRbeta library was prepared. TCRdb called the PCR reads again in MiXCR, with one record for every CDR3 protein. The sample shows 300,000 or so distinct CDR3 sequences, approximately 9.6% of them seen only once. This CDR3 spans 13 amino acids. Germline CDR1 and CDR2: LNHDA and SQIVND (reference sequence). The germline V and J ends were trimmed by 5 bases and 6 bases, with 11 bases remaining between them. The TCR was taken from a human donor who donated a stem cell graft to a child with SCID. The sample in question was PBMCs from the stem cell graft donor, obtained from the stem cell graft. The V call is TRBV19, the J call TRBJ2-1, with a weak D call TRBD2 (6 bases). CDR3 sequence: CASSSLGGNEQFF. The CDR3 nucleotides are TGTGCCAGTAGTTCCCTGGGGGGCAATGAGCAGTTCTTC.